The clone carrying this T cell receptor beta chain turned up a few times. The sample is drawn from a study of control samples from healthy donors and cancer patients. CDR3 length: 14 amino acids. Germline V gene lookup returns CDR1 ENHRY and CDR2 SYGVKD. V shed 0 bases and J 8 bases; nucleotides not matched to a gene: 6. The data were produced by immunoSEQ multiplex PCR, yet TCRdb's version contains in-frame clones alone and is incomplete. The data show tens of thousands of clones, around 90% seen once. The origin of this receptor is a man between 60 and 75 years old with colorectal cancer. The rearrangement uses TRBV10-3 and TRBJ2-5; 7 bases match TRBD1. The sequenced sample consisted of PBMCs. CDR3 DNA: TGTGCCATCAGTGAGTCAGGGGGCGGCCATACCCAGTACTTC. Translating it yields CAISESGGGHTQYF.